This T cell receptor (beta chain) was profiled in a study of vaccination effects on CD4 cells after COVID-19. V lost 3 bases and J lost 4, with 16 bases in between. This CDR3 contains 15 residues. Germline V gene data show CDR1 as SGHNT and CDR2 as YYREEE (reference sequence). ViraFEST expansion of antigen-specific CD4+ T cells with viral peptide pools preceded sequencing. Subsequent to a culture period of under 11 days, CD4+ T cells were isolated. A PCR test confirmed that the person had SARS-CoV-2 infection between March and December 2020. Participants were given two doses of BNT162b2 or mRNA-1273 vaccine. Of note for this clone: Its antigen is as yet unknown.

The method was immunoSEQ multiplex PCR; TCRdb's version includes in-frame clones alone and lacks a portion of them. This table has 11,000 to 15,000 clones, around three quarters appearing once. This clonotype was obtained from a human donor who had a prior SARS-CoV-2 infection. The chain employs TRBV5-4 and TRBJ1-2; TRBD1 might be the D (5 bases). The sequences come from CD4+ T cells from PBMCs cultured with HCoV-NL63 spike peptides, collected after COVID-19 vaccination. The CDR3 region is CASSSPRDSSYGYTF. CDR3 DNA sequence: TGTGCCAGCAGCTCTCCCCGGGACTCAAGCTATGGCTACACCTTC.